The 9 T cell receptor beta chains listed next were all sequenced from one sample in a study of yellow fever vaccine responses in identical twins. TCRdb called the RT-PCR reads again in MiXCR, with one record for every CDR3 protein. The table includes about 20,000 distinct CDR3 sequences, about 65% detected once. The sequenced sample was T cells from blood (PBMCs), unsorted or a sorted subset (not recorded which), obtained before or after yellow fever vaccination (not recorded which). The receptor set was obtained from a woman aged 18-30 years who received the yellow fever vaccine.

This clonotype has only a few counts. The genes are TRBV11-3 and TRBJ1-1; 10 nucleotides match TRBD1. V lost 3 bases to trimming and J lost 3 bases; unmatched junction nucleotides: 7. The CDR3 spans 16 residues. The germline V gene has CDR1 SGHNT and CDR2 YENEEA. CDR3: CASSLIRQGADTEAFF. The CDR3 nucleotides are TGTGCCAGCAGCTTGATACGACAGGGGGCCGACACTGAAGCTTTCTTT.

This chain uses TRBV7-9 with TRBJ2-3; a possible D gene is TRBD1 (6 bases). The CDR3 sequence is 18 residues long. The germline V and J ends were trimmed by 5 bases and 2 bases, with 23 bases remaining between them. The germline V gene has CDR1 SEHNR and CDR2 FQNEAQ (reference sequence). As DNA, the CDR3 is TGTGCCAGCAGCCCCCCTTTGGCAGGGGCGACCTCCACAGATACGCAGTATTTT. Translating gives CASSPPLAGATSTDTQYF.

The V and J genes are TRBV7-9 and TRBJ2-4, with a weak D call TRBD1 (6 bases). CDR1 is SEHNR and CDR2 is FQNEAQ in the germline V gene (reference sequence). The CDR3 length is 16 residues. Between the trimmed V and J ends, which lost 5 bases and 3 bases, there was a span of 17 bases. This chain's CDR3 is CASSPSQGPFKNIQYF. For the CDR3, the DNA is TGTGCCAGCAGCCCGTCGCAGGGGCCGTTCAAAAACATTCAGTACTTC.

The chain carries TRBV7-9 and TRBJ2-1; D unclear. Deletions cut 1 base from V and 8 bases from J, with 9 bases between. CDR3 length: 13 residues. The germline CDR1 and CDR2 sequences are SEHNR and FQNEAQ (reference sequence). This chain's CDR3 is CASSLVPKDEQFF. CDR3 sequence (DNA): TGTGCCAGCAGCTTAGTACCCAAGGATGAGCAGTTCTTC.

The V gene is TRBV15, the J gene TRBJ2-3; 7 bases align to TRBD2. The V gene end was trimmed by 3 bases and the J gene end by 2 bases; junction bases not matched to a gene: 8. Germline V gives CDR1 LNHNV, CDR2 YYDKDF (reference sequence). The length of the CDR3 is 16 residues. The DNA for the CDR3 is TGTGCCACCAGCAGCTCGGGGGGTCTTACCACAGATACGCAGTATTTT. Amino acids: CATSSSGGLTTDTQYF. Full variable domain (outside the CDR3, taken from reference TRBV15 and TRBJ2-3): DAMVIQNPRYQVTQFGKPVTLSCSQTLNHNVMYWYQQKSSQAPKLLFHYYDKDFNNEADTPDNFQSRRPNTSFCFLDIRSPGLGDTAMYLCATSSSGGLTTDTQYFGPGTRLTVL.

This clonotype was found once. The J gene is TRBJ1-1, the V gene TRBV10-3, with D unresolved. V lost 6 bases and J 0 bases, leaving 8 bases between the germline ends. The germline V gene has CDR1 ENHRY and CDR2 SYGVKD. CDR3 length: 13 amino acids. The CDR3 sequence: CAIRTSMNTEAFF. CDR3 DNA sequence: TGTGCCATCAGGACTAGTATGAACACTGAAGCTTTCTTT.

V gene TRBV5-4 combines with J gene TRBJ2-7, with D possibly matching TRBD1 (5 bases). Germline V gives CDR1 SGHNT, CDR2 YYREEE (reference sequence). This CDR3 spans 13 amino acids. The CDR3 is CASSLDNHYEQYV. The CDR3 nucleotides are TGTGCCAGCAGTTTGGACAACCACTACGAGCAGTACGTC.

This clonotype has just a few counts. The V call is TRBV12-3 or TRBV12-4, the J call TRBJ2-7, with 8 bases fitting TRBD1. The CDR3 consists of 13 residues. Trimming took 5 bases from V and 6 from J; bases not matched to a gene: 6. For the CDR3, the DNA is TGTGCCAGCAGTCCAGGGACAGGCCGCGAGCAGTACTTC. Residues: CASSPGTGREQYF.

V and J are TRBV11-1 and TRBJ1-4, with TRBD1 identical over 8 bases. Unmatched junction bases numbered 7, after V lost 5 bases and J lost 5 bases. The CDR3 covers 15 residues. The germline gives CDR1 SGHAT, CDR2 FQDESV (reference sequence). The CDR3 sequence is CASSEGQAQNEKLFF. CDR3 coding DNA: TGTGCCAGCAGCGAGGGACAGGCTCAGAATGAAAAACTGTTTTTT.